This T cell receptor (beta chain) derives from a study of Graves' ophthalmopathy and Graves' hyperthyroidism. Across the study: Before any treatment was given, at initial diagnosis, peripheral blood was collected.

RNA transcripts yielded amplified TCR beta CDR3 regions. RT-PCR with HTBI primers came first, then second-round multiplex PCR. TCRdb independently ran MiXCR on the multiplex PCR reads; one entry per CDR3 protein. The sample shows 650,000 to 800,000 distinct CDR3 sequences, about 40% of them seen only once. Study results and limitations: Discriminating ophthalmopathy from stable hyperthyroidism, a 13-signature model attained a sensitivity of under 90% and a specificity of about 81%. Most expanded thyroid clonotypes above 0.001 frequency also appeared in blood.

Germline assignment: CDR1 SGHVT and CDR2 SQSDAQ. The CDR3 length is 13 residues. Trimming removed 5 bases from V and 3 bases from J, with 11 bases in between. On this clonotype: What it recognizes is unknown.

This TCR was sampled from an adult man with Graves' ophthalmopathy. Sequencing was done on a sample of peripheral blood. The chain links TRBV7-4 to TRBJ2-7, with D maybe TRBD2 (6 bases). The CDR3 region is CASSVGGNYEQYF. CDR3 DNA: TGTGCCAGCAGCGTTGGAGGGAACTACGAGCAGTACTTC.